These 7 T cell receptor beta chains were sequenced from one sample in a study of T cells in Graves' hyperthyroidism and ophthalmopathy. The CDR3 regions of TCR beta were amplified from RNA transcripts. During a first-round RT-PCR of the TCR CDR3, the HTBI primer set was used. TCRdb used MiXCR to reprocess the multiplex PCR reads, holding one entry per CDR3 protein. The sample carries fewer than 750,000 distinct CDR3 sequences, just over 45% recorded once. Material for sequencing was peripheral blood or thyroid tissue (not recorded which). All receptors derive from a woman between 18 and 29 years old with Graves' hyperthyroidism.

This clonotype was counted ten times or more. This chain uses TRBV7-9 with TRBJ1-1, with TRBD1 as a possible D gene (5 bases). V was trimmed by 6 bases and J by 6 bases, leaving 14 bases between them. The CDR3 length is 13 residues. Germline V lookup: CDR1 SEHNR, CDR2 FQNEAQ (reference sequence). This chain's CDR3 is CASSLSGGAEAFF. The CDR3 nucleotides are TGTGCCAGCAGTTTGTCCGGGGGGGCTGAAGCTTTCTTT. The full variable domain, with the rest looked up from reference TRBV7-9 and TRBJ1-1, is DTGVSQNPRHKITKRGQNVTFRCDPISEHNRLYWYRQTLGQGPEFLTYFQNEAQLEKSRLLSDRFSAERPKGSFSTLEIQRTEQGDSAMYLCASSLSGGAEAFFGQGTRLTVV.

The gene calls are TRBV11-2 and TRBJ2-7, with 7 bases that match TRBD2. CDR1 and CDR2 from the germline V gene are SGHAT and FQNNGV. The CDR3 consists of 16 residues. Trimming removed 7 bases from V and 0 bases from J; junction bases left unmatched: 12. The CDR3 DNA reads TGTGCCAGCAATGTGTGGGCCGGGACTAACTCCTACGAGCAGTACTTC. Encoded protein: CASNVWAGTNSYEQYF.

This chain links TRBV12-3 or TRBV12-4 with TRBJ1-6, with TRBD1 matching over 11 bases. The CDR3 extends over 14 amino acids. Germline trimming cut 4 bases from V and 9 bases from J; bases unmatched to any gene: 2. CDR3 sequence reads: CASSWTGGGSPLHF. CDR3 DNA sequence: TGTGCCAGCAGTTGGACAGGGGGCGGTTCACCCCTCCACTTT.

The V gene is TRBV12-3 or TRBV12-4, the J gene TRBJ2-6, with D tentatively TRBD1 or TRBD2 (5 bases each). V was clipped by 6 bases and J by 1 base, with 10 bases between them. The CDR3 totals 15 residues. CDR3 residues: CASREGRSGANVLTF. Here the CDR3 DNA reads TGTGCCAGCAGAGAGGGGCGGTCTGGGGCCAACGTCCTGACTTTC.

The rearrangement joins TRBV2 to TRBJ2-7; 11 positions match TRBD2. The J call may be wrong; the DNA end is better matched by TRBJ2-1. The germline V gene encodes CDR1 SNHLY and CDR2 FYNNEI. The CDR3 spans 14 residues. The CDR3 loop is CASRGRTSGNEQFF. CDR3 in DNA: TGTGCCAGCAGAGGAAGGACTAGCGGGAATGAGCAGTTCTTC.

There are many counts of this clonotype. V is TRBV2 and J is TRBJ2-7; D is perhaps TRBD2 (5 bases). Per the germline V gene, CDR1 is SNHLY and CDR2 is FYNNEI. The CDR3 is made up of 11 amino acids. V was cut by 4 bases and J by 6 bases, with 7 bases left in between. The CDR3 loop reads CASSAEGEQYF. As DNA, the CDR3 is TGTGCCAGCAGTGCTGAGGGCGAGCAGTACTTC.

This clonotype was picked up many times. This chain joins TRBV27 and TRBJ2-7, with D possibly TRBD2 on 6 matching bases. CDR3 length equals 15 residues. The germline gives CDR1 MNHEY, CDR2 SMNVEV (reference sequence). Trimming took off 3 bases at V and 0 bases at J, with 12 bases between the two ends. Written as DNA, the CDR3 is TGTGCCAGCAGTTTTATTGGCGGGAACTCCTACGAGCAGTACTTC. Protein sequence: CASSFIGGNSYEQYF.